This T cell receptor (beta chain) was observed in a study of blood T cells in healthy people across ages. Study-wide results and caveats: Among long-lived donors, naive CD4+ cells were more numerous and diversity higher than in aged donors.

PCR was performed a second time for about 6 to 11 cycles using a sample-barcoded 5' primer and a J-beta primer mix. A 12-random-nucleotide template-switch adaptor tagged each cDNA molecule. MiXCR was run by TCRdb on the 5' RACE reads, yielding one entry per CDR3 protein. The data hold hundreds of thousands of distinct CDR3 sequences, with roughly 26% observed a single time. The CDR3 runs to 12 residues. V was shortened by 6 bases and J by 9 bases, with 14 bases between the two germline ends. The germline V gene encodes CDR1 MNHNY and CDR2 SVGAGI (reference sequence). Caucasian, healthy and from Russia, the donors were aged between about 6 and 90. This clonotype has a handful of counts. Its antigen is unidentified.

The receptor comes from a woman aged 80 or older in good health. This chain connects TRBV6-6 to TRBJ2-5, with D possibly TRBD1 on 6 matching bases. Material: blood. CDR3 in amino acids: CASSRDKRAQYF. The CDR3 region has the DNA TGTGCCAGCAGCCGGGACAAAAGGGCCCAGTACTTC.